This is a list of T cell receptor beta chains from one sample in a study of Ad26.COV2.S vaccination and SARS-CoV-2 variants. Here immunoSEQ multiplex PCR was the method, and the copy in TCRdb shows in-frame clones only, minus some. Here the sample spans hundreds of thousands of clones, around 84% being singletons. The sample was peripheral blood, taken in a trial of Ad26.COV2.S vaccine versus placebo. These receptors all come from a person between 18 and 60 years old who received the Ad26.COV2.S COVID-19 vaccine or a placebo. CDR3s include the opening cysteine and the closing phenylalanine or tryptophan. The D gene is left open where the match is weak. Expanded clones get a size class; other rows say once, few or many, or leave the size out.

>TRBJ2-1|NA|TRBV18|NA|14
CASSPVTGTNEQFF
TGTGCCAGCTCACCAGTGACAGGGACTAATGAGCAGTTCTTC
>TRBJ2-3|TRBD2|TRBV19|NA|15
CASSIDAGDTDTQYF
TGTGCCAGTAGTATAGACGCGGGGGACACAGATACGCAGTATTTT
>TRBJ2-1|NA|TRBV7-2|NA|12
CASSLIYNEQFF
TGTGCCAGCAGCTTGATATACAATGAGCAGTTCTTC
>TRBJ2-1|TRBD1|TRBV6-2/TRBV6-3|NA|20
CASSFVPLRQGILGINEQFF
TGTGCCAGCAGTTTCGTACCGCTTCGACAGGGAATCTTGGGTATCAATGAGCAGTTCTTC
>TRBJ2-2|TRBD1|TRBV5-1|NA|17
CASSLRSDRDWSGELFF
TGCGCCAGCAGCTTGCGATCGGACAGGGATTGGTCCGGGGAGCTGTTTTTT
>TRBJ2-6|TRBD1|TRBV15|few|16
CATSSTGGTGANVLTF
TGTGCCACCAGCAGTACAGGGGGGACTGGGGCCAACGTCCTGACTTTC
>TRBJ2-7|NA|TRBV12-3/TRBV12-4|NA|13
CASSLTAPYEQYF
TGTGCCAGCAGTTTAACAGCACCCTACGAGCAGTACTTC
>TRBJ2-5|TRBD2|TRBV27|once|15
CASHRGAGARETQYF
TGTGCCAGCCATCGGGGAGCGGGAGCCAGAGAGACCCAGTACTTC
>TRBJ2-2|TRBD2|TRBV3-1/TRBV3-2|NA|15
CASSLIAGGGGELFF
TGTGCCAGCAGCCTAATAGCGGGTGGTGGCGGGGAGCTGTTTTTT
>TRBJ2-1|NA|TRBV11-3|NA|12
CASSSGYNEQFF
TGTGCCAGCAGCTCCGGATACAATGAGCAGTTCTTC
>TRBJ2-7|TRBD1|TRBV6-2/TRBV6-3|NA|16
CASSYSIGTVSYEQYF
TGTGCCAGCAGTTACTCGATTGGGACAGTCTCCTACGAGCAGTACTTC
>TRBJ2-7|NA|TRBV7-8|few|15
CASSPPRRVSYEQYF
TGTGCCAGCAGCCCGCCCCGACGGGTCTCCTACGAGCAGTACTTC
>TRBJ2-3|NA|TRBV27|NA|17
CASSLSEGTSSTDTQYF
TGTGCCAGCAGCCTCTCTGAGGGGACCTCTAGCACAGATACGCAGTATTTT
>TRBJ1-1|TRBD1|TRBV5-1|NA|14
CASSSGQGNTEAFF
TGCGCCAGCAGCTCCGGACAGGGGAACACTGAAGCTTTCTTT
>TRBJ2-3|TRBD2|TRBV5-1|NA|16
CASSSQAGGLTDTQYF
TGCGCCAGCAGCTCTCAAGCGGGAGGACTCACAGATACGCAGTATTTT
>TRBJ2-3|TRBD2|TRBV25-1|NA|15
CASSEYGGGADTQYF
TGTGCCAGCAGTGAATATGGGGGAGGGGCAGATACGCAGTATTTT
>TRBJ2-1|NA|TRBV7-2|NA|14
CASSPTSGWDEQFF
TGTGCCAGCAGCCCCACCTCGGGGTGGGATGAGCAGTTCTTC